This is a list of T cell receptor beta chains from one sample in a study of blood T cell repertoires in COVID-19. The data were produced by immunoSEQ multiplex PCR, yet TCRdb's version contains in-frame clones alone and is incomplete. The table lists more than 150,000 clones, more than 80% of them singletons. Sequencing was performed on peripheral blood. These receptors originate from a woman older than 75 with COVID-19, enrolled during active disease. CDR3s include the opening cysteine and the closing phenylalanine or tryptophan.

v_call cdr3_aa
TRBV19 CASKTGDMNTEAFF
TRBV5-1 CASSFGGRADTGELFF
TRBV4-3 CASSSLGLAGEELFF
TRBV18 CASSPDVLRGEKLFF
TRBV27 CASSLTSGRSYEQYF
TRBV9 CASSLHDRFYGYTF
TRBV6-6 CASRLQGLNYGYTF
TRBV10-3 CAAARTEGDTIYF
TRBV6-5 CASSYGARTEAFF
TRBV29-1 CSVDRGSSYNEQFF
TRBV27 CASRGTSPTNTEAFF
TRBV6-1 CASSDTGSNYGYTF
TRBV7-2 CASSSRRSYGYTF
TRBV7-9 CASSLAGRVTEAFF
TRBV7-8 CASSLRQNTEAFF
TRBV6-2/TRBV6-3 CASSNGDRISNQPQHF
TRBV6-5 CASNTGEETQYF
TRBV6-5 CASSYGQGRTEAFF
TRBV21-1 CASSKRSVKRRTGAAGYTF
TRBV2 CASNRQTVNEKLFF
TRBV7-2 CATGLAGAGANVLTF
TRBV19 CASSIGLAGLQETQYF
TRBV4-2 CASSQGGTGIMNTEAFF
TRBV5-4 CASSPMDGTGAYEQYF
TRBV4-1 CASSQGGRLEQFF
TRBV19 CASSQTRVVGYTF
TRBV6-5 CASSRAGQGSYEQYF
TRBV2 CASNQEQGWEQYF
TRBV3-1/TRBV3-2 CASSQDGGLVNEQFF
TRBV30 CAWTPARFNSGNTIYF
TRBV7-7 CASSRDGVGETQYF
TRBV20-1 CSASKGLAGAYNEQFF
TRBV19 CASSIDWTGRLFF
TRBV5-1 CASSLVGERTEAFF
TRBV6-6 CASSYNPQTNTEAFF
TRBV30 CAWSPGSYNTGELFF
TRBV6-2/TRBV6-3 CASSYSPRSNQPQHF
TRBV24-1 CATSDLGDRGLDTQYF
TRBV7-9 CASSLPGSYNSPLHF
TRBV4-3 CASSLDRVGNYGYTF
TRBV4-3 CASSLGLAGGDEQFF
TRBV7-6 CASSLEDRGREQYF
TRBV7-2 CASSPRTGNQPQHF
TRBV5-1 CASSISGGKDTQYF
TRBV27 CASSLQLLYNSPLHF
TRBV19 CASSIPGQRGSPLHF
TRBV5-1 CASSPTGMNTEAFF
TRBV6-2/TRBV6-3 CASSSAGHGELFF
TRBV5-1 CASSLVADTQYF